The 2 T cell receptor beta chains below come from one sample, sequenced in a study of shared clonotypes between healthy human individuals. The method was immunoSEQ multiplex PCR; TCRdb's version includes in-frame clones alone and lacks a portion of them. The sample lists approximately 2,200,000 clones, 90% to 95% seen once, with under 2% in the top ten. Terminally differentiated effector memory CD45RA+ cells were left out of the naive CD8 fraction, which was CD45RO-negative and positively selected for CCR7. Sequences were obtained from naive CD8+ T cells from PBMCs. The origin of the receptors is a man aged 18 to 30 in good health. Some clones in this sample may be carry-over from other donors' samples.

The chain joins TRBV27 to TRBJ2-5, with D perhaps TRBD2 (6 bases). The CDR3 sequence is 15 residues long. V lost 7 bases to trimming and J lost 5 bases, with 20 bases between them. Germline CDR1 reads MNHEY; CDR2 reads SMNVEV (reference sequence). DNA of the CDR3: TGTGCCAGCAAATCCGGAGGGGTCGACCGGGAGACCCAGTACTTC. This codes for CASKSGGVDRETQYF.

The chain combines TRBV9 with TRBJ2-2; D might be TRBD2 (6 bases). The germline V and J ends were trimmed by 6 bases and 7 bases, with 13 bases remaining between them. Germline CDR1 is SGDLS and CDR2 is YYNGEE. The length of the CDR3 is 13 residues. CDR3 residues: CASNVAGSGELFF. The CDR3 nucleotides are TGTGCCAGCAATGTGGCGGGAAGCGGGGAGCTGTTTTTT.